The rows below give T cell receptor beta chains drawn from one sample of a study of human T cells and chemical hapten exposure. TCRdb recomputed calls from the RACE reads with MiXCR, one row per CDR3 protein. This sample carries about 190,000 distinct CDR3 sequences, 24% of them seen once, and the ten largest clones take 2.5%. The sequencing here drew on whole blood, taken in connection with sensitization to the hapten diphenylcyclopropenone (DPC). These receptors all come from a woman aged 40 to 50 with alopecia areata. Some clones in this sample may be carry-over from other donors' samples. CDR3s include the opening cysteine and the closing phenylalanine or tryptophan. A D gene is named only where the DNA matches it firmly. The size of a clone is reported for some rows only, either as once, few or many, or as a class for expanded clones.

j_call,clone_size,v_call,d_call,cdr3_aa,cdr3_nt
TRBJ1-2,.,TRBV5-5,TRBD1,CASSSPPGTELNYGYTF,TGTGCCAGCAGCTCTCCCCCCGGGACAGAGCTTAACTATGGCTACACCTTC
TRBJ2-1,.,TRBV2,.,CASSGPGNNEQFF,TGTGCCAGCAGTGGTCCGGGAAACAATGAGCAGTTCTTC
TRBJ1-6,few,TRBV4-2,TRBD1,CASSQTGTGGYNSPLHF,TGTGCCAGCAGCCAAACCGGGACAGGGGGTTATAATTCACCCCTCCACTTT
TRBJ2-5,few,TRBV29-1,TRBD2,CSVGAGGFQETQYF,TGCAGCGTTGGGGCGGGAGGATTCCAAGAGACCCAGTACTTC
TRBJ2-1,.,TRBV24-1,TRBD1,CATSDRGVRQFF,TGTGCCACCAGCGACAGGGGGGTGCGGCAGTTCTTC
TRBJ1-5,.,TRBV29-1,.,CSVEGPTRGSQHF,TGCAGCGTTGAAGGCCCAACAAGAGGGTCCCAGCATTTT
TRBJ2-3,.,TRBV10-3,TRBD2,CAISDGSGRARYF,TGTGCCATCAGTGACGGTAGTGGGAGGGCCAGGTATTTT
TRBJ2-7,.,TRBV7-2,TRBD2,CASSPRGSGTQYF,TGTGCCAGCAGCCCACGTGGTAGCGGGACGCAGTACTTC
TRBJ2-7,.,TRBV4-1,.,CASSHPGTAPPYEQYF,TGCGCCAGCAGCCATCCCGGGACTGCCCCACCCTACGAGCAGTACTTC
TRBJ2-7,.,TRBV20-1,TRBD1,CRATPGQGVGEQYF,TGCAGGGCCACGCCGGGACAGGGTGTCGGGGAGCAGTACTTC
TRBJ2-2,few,TRBV10-3,.,CAIRAAGELFF,TGTGCCATCCGGGCTGCCGGGGAGCTGTTTTTT
TRBJ2-5,.,TRBV7-2,TRBD2,CASSPRGAGWKGTQYF,TGTGCCAGCAGCCCGCGGGGGGCAGGGTGGAAAGGGACCCAGTACTTC
TRBJ1-1,few,TRBV6-2/TRBV6-3,.,CATSKEPHTEAFF,TGTGCCACCTCCAAGGAGCCGCACACTGAAGCTTTCTTT
TRBJ2-7,.,TRBV6-2/TRBV6-3,.,CASSYMTGRGPYEQYF,TGTGCCAGCAGTTACATGACAGGGAGGGGTCCCTACGAGCAGTACTTC
TRBJ2-3,.,TRBV25-1,TRBD2,CASIGGSAQYF,TGTGCCAGCATTGGCGGGAGTGCGCAGTATTTT
TRBJ2-4,.,TRBV11-1,.,CASRRGGDSGKNIQYF,TGTGCCAGCAGACGGGGGGGGGACAGCGGCAAAAACATTCAGTACTTC
TRBJ2-1,few,TRBV29-1,TRBD2,CSGKGLAGVSEQFF,TGCAGCGGAAAGGGACTAGCGGGAGTCAGTGAGCAGTTCTTC
TRBJ2-7,few,TRBV11-2,.,CASSSYDTYEQYF,TGTGCCAGCAGCTCATACGACACCTACGAGCAGTACTTC
TRBJ2-5,.,TRBV20-1,.,CSVPIGAQETQYF,TGCAGTGTTCCTATCGGGGCCCAAGAGACCCAGTACTTC
TRBJ2-7,few,TRBV20-1,TRBD2,CSALQTSGAYEQYF,TGCAGTGCCCTTCAGACTAGCGGGGCCTACGAGCAGTACTTC
TRBJ1-6,.,TRBV28,.,CASSLQGLGSPLHF,TGTGCCAGCAGTTTACAGGGATTGGGATCACCCCTCCACTTT
TRBJ2-2,.,TRBV2,.,CASSDRTHTGELFF,TGTGCCAGCAGTGATAGGACACACACCGGGGAGCTGTTTTTT